Below, one T cell receptor beta chain is given with its context. Antigen: not known. TCRdb re-called the 5' RACE reads through MiXCR, storing one row per CDR3 protein. The sample consists of 40,000 to 55,000 distinct CDR3 sequences, about 7.1% of them appearing once. The CDR3 has 18 residues. V shed 3 bases and J 3 bases; nucleotides not matched to a gene: 10. Germline CDR1 is LNHNV and CDR2 is YYDKDF (reference sequence). This entry is derived from a study of T-cell memory formation after mild COVID-19. Across the whole study: TCR clusters mostly belonged to single donors. Whole-study results and caveats: Clonal second-wave expansions that peaked on day 37 had unconfirmed SARS-CoV-2 specificity. Detection of some responders pre-infection suggested pre-existing cross-reactive memory T cells participated.

The chain is built from TRBV15 and TRBJ1-6, with 8 positions matching TRBD1. Sequencing was performed on PBMCs or a T cell subset sorted from them (not recorded which). This clonotype originated in a man aged 18 to 30 who had mild COVID-19 (a few samples of this study predate the infection). Cell type and time point are not known. CDR3 in DNA: TGTGCCACCAGCAGGGCCACAGGGGGAAGGGGCTATAATTCACCCCTCCACTTT. Residues: CATSRATGGRGYNSPLHF.